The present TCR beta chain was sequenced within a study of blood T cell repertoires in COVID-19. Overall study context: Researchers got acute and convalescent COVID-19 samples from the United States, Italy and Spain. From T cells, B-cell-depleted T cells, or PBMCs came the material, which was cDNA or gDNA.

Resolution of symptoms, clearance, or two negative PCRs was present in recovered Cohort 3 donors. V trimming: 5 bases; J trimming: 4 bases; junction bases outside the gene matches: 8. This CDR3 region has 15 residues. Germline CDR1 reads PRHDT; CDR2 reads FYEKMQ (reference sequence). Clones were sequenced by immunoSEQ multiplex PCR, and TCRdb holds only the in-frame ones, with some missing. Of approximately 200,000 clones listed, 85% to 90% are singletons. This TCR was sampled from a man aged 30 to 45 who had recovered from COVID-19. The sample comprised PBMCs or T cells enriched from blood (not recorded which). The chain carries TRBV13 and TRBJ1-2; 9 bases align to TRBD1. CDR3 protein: CASSSGGQGSYGYTF. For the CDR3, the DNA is TGTGCCAGCAGCAGTGGGGGACAGGGCTCCTATGGCTACACCTTC.